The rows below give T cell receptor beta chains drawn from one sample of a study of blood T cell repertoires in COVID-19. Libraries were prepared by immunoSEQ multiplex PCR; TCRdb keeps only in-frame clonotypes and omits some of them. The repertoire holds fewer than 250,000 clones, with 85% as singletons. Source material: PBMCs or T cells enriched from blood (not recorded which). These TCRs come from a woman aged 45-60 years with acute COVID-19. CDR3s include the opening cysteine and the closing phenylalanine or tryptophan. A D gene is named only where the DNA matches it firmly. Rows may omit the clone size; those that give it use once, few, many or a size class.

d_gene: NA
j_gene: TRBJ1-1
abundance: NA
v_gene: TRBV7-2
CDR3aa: CASSFPGGTEAFF
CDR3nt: TGTGCCAGCAGCTTTCCGGGTGGGACTGAAGCTTTCTTT

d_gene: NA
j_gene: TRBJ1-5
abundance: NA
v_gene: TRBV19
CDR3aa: CASSQHHYSNQPQHF
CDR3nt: TGTGCCAGTAGCCAACACCATTATAGCAATCAGCCCCAGCATTTT

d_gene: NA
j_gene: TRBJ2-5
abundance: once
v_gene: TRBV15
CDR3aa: CATSRDARQHQETQYF
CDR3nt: TGTGCCACCAGCAGAGACGCGAGACAGCACCAAGAGACCCAGTACTTC

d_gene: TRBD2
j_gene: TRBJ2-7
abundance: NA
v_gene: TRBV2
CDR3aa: CASSPGGLSSYEQYF
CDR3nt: TGTGCCAGCAGTCCGGGGGGTCTTAGCTCCTACGAGCAGTACTTC

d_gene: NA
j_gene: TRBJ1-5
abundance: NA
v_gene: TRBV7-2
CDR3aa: CASSLAWGPRGASGNQPQHF
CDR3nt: TGTGCCAGCAGCTTAGCTTGGGGTCCCCGGGGGGCGAGTGGCAATCAGCCCCAGCATTTT

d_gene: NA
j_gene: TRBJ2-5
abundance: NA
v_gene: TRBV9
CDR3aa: CASSGAEPRPQYF
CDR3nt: TGTGCCAGCAGCGGGGCCGAGCCCCGACCCCAGTACTTC

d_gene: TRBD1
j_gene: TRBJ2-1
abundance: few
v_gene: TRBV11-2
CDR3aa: CASNTDRGLWSSYNEQFF
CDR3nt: TGTGCCAGCAACACGGACAGGGGTCTTTGGAGCTCCTACAATGAGCAGTTCTTC

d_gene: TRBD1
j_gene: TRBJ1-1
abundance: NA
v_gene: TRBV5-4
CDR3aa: CASSLSGQPNTEAFF
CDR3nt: TGTGCCAGCAGCTTGTCGGGACAGCCTAACACTGAAGCTTTCTTT

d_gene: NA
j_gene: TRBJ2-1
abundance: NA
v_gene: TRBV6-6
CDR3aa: CASSNDPLAAYNEQFF
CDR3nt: TGTGCCAGCAGTAACGACCCGTTAGCGGCCTACAATGAGCAGTTCTTC

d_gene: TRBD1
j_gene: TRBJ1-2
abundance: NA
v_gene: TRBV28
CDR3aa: CASRAGTGGYGYTF
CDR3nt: TGTGCCAGCAGGGCCGGGACAGGGGGCTATGGCTACACCTTC

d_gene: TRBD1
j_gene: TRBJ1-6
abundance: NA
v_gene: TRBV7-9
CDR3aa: CASSLEQGAGSPLHF
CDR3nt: TGTGCCAGCAGCTTAGAACAGGGGGCAGGTTCACCCCTCCACTTT

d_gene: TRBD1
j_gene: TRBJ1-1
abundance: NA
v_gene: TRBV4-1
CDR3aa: CASSLGQGAGTEAFF
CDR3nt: TGCGCCAGCAGCCTAGGACAGGGGGCTGGGACTGAAGCTTTCTTT

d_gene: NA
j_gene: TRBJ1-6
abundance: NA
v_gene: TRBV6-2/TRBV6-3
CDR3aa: CASSYGGGVRSPLHF
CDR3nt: TGTGCCAGCAGTTACGGCGGGGGGGTTCGGTCACCCCTCCACTTT

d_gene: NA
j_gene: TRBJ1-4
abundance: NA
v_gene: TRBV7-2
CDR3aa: CASSPSTGLNEKLFF
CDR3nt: TGTGCCAGCAGCCCGTCGACAGGTTTAAATGAAAAACTGTTTTTT

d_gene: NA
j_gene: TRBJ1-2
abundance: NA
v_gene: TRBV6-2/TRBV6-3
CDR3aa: CASSYDAFRRYGYTF
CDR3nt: TGTGCCAGCAGTTACGACGCCTTCCGGAGGTATGGCTACACCTTC

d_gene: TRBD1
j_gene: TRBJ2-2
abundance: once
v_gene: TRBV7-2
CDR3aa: CASSLSTGGVGTGELFF
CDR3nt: TGTGCCAGCAGCTTATCTACAGGGGGCGTAGGGACCGGGGAGCTGTTTTTT

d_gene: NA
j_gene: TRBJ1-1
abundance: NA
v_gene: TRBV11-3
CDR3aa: CASSLSSAGDNTEAFF
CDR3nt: TGTGCCAGCAGCCTATCCTCAGCGGGGGACAACACTGAAGCTTTCTTT

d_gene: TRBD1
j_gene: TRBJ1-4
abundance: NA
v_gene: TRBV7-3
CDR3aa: CASSLTGSPNEKLFF
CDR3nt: TGTGCCAGCAGTCTGACAGGGTCCCCTAATGAAAAACTGTTTTTT

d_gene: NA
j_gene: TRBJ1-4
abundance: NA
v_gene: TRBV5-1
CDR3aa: CASSPGGLDEKLFF
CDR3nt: TGCGCCAGCAGCCCGGGCGGGTTAGATGAAAAACTGTTTTTT

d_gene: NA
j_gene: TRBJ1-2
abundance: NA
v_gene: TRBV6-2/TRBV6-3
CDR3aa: CASSLRRGNYGYTF
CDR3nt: TGTGCCAGCAGCCTCAGAAGGGGCAACTATGGCTACACCTTC

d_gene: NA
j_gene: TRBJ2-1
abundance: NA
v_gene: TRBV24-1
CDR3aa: CATSDGDISSYNEQFF
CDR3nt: TGTGCCACCAGTGATGGGGACATTAGCTCCTACAATGAGCAGTTCTTC

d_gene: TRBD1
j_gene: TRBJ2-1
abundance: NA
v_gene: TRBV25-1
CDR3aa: CASSVGSGTGGAYNEQFF
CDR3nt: TGTGCCAGCAGTGTGGGATCCGGGACAGGGGGCGCCTACAATGAGCAGTTCTTC

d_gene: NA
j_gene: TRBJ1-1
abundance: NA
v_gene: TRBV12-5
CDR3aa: CATAGSEAFF
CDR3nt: TGTGCTACCGCGGGGAGTGAAGCTTTCTTT

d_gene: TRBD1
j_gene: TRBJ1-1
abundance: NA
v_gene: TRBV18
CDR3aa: CASSPRGQANTEAFF
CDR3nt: TGTGCCAGCTCACCTCGGGGACAGGCGAACACTGAAGCTTTCTTT

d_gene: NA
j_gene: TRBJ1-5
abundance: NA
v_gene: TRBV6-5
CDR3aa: CASSAGVDQPQHF
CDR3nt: TGTGCCAGCAGCGCAGGGGTGGATCAGCCCCAGCATTTT

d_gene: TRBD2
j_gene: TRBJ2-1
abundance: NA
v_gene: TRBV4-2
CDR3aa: CASSQDRAGGLGEQFF
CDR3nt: TGTGCCAGCAGCCAAGATAGGGCGGGGGGGCTTGGTGAGCAGTTCTTC

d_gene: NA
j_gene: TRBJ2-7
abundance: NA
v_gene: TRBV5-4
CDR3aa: CASSLVGGAEQYF
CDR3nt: TGTGCCAGCAGCTTGGTAGGGGGGGCGGAGCAGTACTTC

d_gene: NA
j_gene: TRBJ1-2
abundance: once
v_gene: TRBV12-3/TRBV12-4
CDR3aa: CASSLEHRLGYTF
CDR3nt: TGTGCCAGCAGCCTAGAGCACAGGTTAGGCTACACCTTC

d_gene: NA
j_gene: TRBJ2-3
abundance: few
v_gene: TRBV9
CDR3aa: CASSVFGGITDTQYF
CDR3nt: TGTGCCAGCAGCGTCTTCGGCGGTATCACAGATACGCAGTATTTT

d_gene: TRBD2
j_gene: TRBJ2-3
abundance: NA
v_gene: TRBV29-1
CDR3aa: CSVKRGGLDTQYF
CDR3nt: TGCAGCGTTAAGCGGGGGGGCCTCGATACGCAGTATTTT

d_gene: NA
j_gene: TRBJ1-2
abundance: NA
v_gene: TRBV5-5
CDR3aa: CASSGGDFYGYTF
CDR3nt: TGTGCCAGCAGCGGCGGGGACTTCTATGGCTACACCTTC

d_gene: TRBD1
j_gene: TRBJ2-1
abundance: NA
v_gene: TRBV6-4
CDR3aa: CASSPGQAYNEQFF
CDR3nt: TGTGCCAGCAGTCCGGGACAGGCCTACAATGAGCAGTTCTTC

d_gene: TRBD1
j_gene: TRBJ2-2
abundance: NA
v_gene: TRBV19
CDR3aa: CASSRQGRTGELFF
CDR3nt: TGTGCCAGTAGTAGACAGGGAAGGACCGGGGAGCTGTTTTTT

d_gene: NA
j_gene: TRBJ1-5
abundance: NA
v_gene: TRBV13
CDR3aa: CASSLRRGYSNQPQHF
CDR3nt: TGTGCCAGCAGCTTACGGCGCGGGTATAGCAATCAGCCCCAGCATTTT

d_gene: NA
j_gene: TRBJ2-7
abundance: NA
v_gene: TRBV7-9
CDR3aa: CASSLEQLPYEQYF
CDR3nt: TGTGCCAGCAGCTTAGAACAGTTACCCTACGAGCAGTACTTC

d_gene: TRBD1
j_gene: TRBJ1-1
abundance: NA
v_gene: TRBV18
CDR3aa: CASSQYGQGSTEAFF
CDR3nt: TGTGCCAGCTCACAATATGGACAGGGGAGCACTGAAGCTTTCTTT

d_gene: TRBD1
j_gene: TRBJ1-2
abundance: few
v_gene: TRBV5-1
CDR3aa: CASSLHDRGGRGYGYTF
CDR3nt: TGCGCCAGCAGCCTACATGACAGGGGAGGCCGGGGCTATGGCTACACCTTC